One sample yielded the 28 T cell receptor beta chains listed below, sequenced in a study of blood T cells in healthy people across ages. For the second PCR, which ran for roughly 6 to 12 cycles, a sample-barcoded 5' primer and a J-beta primer mix were used. TCRdb re-called the 5' RACE reads with MiXCR, one entry per CDR3 protein. The sample holds over 1.5 million distinct CDR3 sequences, about 50% seen once. The sequenced sample was blood. These receptors all come from a woman aged 40-49 years in good health.

This sequence joins TRBV28 and TRBJ2-3; 11 nucleotides align to TRBD2. Trimming cost V 4 bases and J 6 bases; bases outside gene matches: 9. The CDR3 has 16 amino acids. Germline CDR1 and CDR2: MDHEN and SYDVKM. The CDR3 protein is CASSSGLAARSDTQYF. DNA of the CDR3: TGTGCCAGCAGTTCGGGACTAGCGGCCCGCTCGGATACGCAGTATTTT.

V usage is TRBV20-1 and J usage is TRBJ1-2; D is possibly TRBD1 (6 bases). V was pared by 6 bases and J by 5 bases, with 19 bases between. Germline V gives CDR1 DFQATT, CDR2 SNEGSKA (reference sequence). The CDR3 is made up of 14 amino acids. The DNA of the CDR3 is TGCAGTGCGAAAACACAGGGAGGAATGTATGGCTACACCTTC. Protein sequence: CSAKTQGGMYGYTF.

This chain links TRBV7-2 with TRBJ1-2, with 11 bases that match TRBD1. CDR1 SGHTA and CDR2 FQGNSA come from the germline V gene. CDR3 length: 15 residues. After removal of 4 bases from V and 8 bases from J, the junction contained 9 bases not matched to a gene. CDR3 loop: CASSSRRTGGEGYTF. CDR3 bases: TGTGCCAGCAGCTCACGCCGGACAGGGGGCGAAGGCTACACCTTC. Filled out from reference TRBV7-2 and TRBJ1-2, the complete variable domain reads GAGVSQSPSNKVTEKGKDVELRCDPISGHTALYWYRQSLGQGLEFLIYFQGNSAPDKSGLPSDRFSAERTGGSVSTLTIQRTQQEDSAVYLCASSSRRTGGEGYTFGSGTRLTVV.

This chain uses TRBV29-1 with TRBJ2-7, with TRBD2 identical over 7 bases. V lost 4 bases, J lost 7 bases, and 7 bases stayed unmatched. This CDR3 contains 12 residues. Germline loops: CDR1 SQVTM, CDR2 ANQGSEA. The CDR3 spells CSVGGGKGEQYF. The CDR3 region has the DNA TGCAGCGTTGGGGGGGGGAAGGGGGAGCAGTACTTC.

This clonotype appeared a single time. The chain carries TRBV4-1 and TRBJ1-3; D is unclear. V lost 0 bases to trimming and J lost 3 bases, with 6 bases between them. CDR3 size: 14 residues. The germline V gene has CDR1 MGHRA and CDR2 YSYEKL. CDR3 bases: TGCGCCAGCAGCCAAGATCGCGTTGGAAACACCATATATTTT. Protein sequence: CASSQDRVGNTIYF.

The chain combines TRBV7-6 with TRBJ2-3; D uncertain. The CDR3 has 15 amino acids. The germline V gene has CDR1 SGHVS and CDR2 FNYEAQ. V shed 0 bases and J shed 6 bases, with 13 bases lying between them. The CDR3 loop reads CASSLARFQSDTQYF. The DNA for the CDR3 is TGTGCCAGCAGCTTAGCGCGGTTCCAGTCCGATACGCAGTATTTT.

The chain carries TRBV20-1 and TRBJ1-5; no firm D call. With 3 bases removed from V and 9 bases from J, the gap between germline ends came to 15 bases. The CDR3 spans 13 residues. Germline V gene lookup returns CDR1 DFQATT and CDR2 SNEGSKA (reference sequence). CDR3 amino acids: CSASSGRARPQHF. The CDR3 DNA sequence: TGCAGTGCTAGCAGCGGGCGGGCCCGGCCCCAGCATTTT.

This clonotype has just a few counts. This chain joins TRBV29-1 and TRBJ2-3; TRBD2 aligns across 10 bases. CDR3 length: 13 amino acids. J gave up 6 bases and V 8 bases, and 8 bases lay outside the gene matches. CDR1 and CDR2 (germline): SQVTM, ANQGSEA. This chain's CDR3 is CSLTSGVVDTQYF. The CDR3 DNA sequence: TGCAGCCTAACTAGCGGGGTCGTTGATACGCAGTATTTT.

The genes are TRBV28 and TRBJ2-4; D unclear. The J call is in doubt because the DNA end fits TRBJ2-7 better. Germline V gene lookup returns CDR1 MDHEN and CDR2 SYDVKM. The CDR3 length is 13 residues. CDR3 DNA sequence: TGTGCCAGCAGTTTACTCGGGTCCCCCGAGCAGTACTTC. It codes for CASSLLGSPEQYF.

This clonotype was counted between two and nine times. The chain uses TRBV4-1 and TRBJ2-1; D is unclear. V was clipped by 0 bases and J by 6 bases, with 12 bases between them. This CDR3 is built from 15 residues. CDR1 and CDR2 from the germline V gene are MGHRA and YSYEKL. CDR3 residues: CASSQDGFGLNEQFF. The CDR3 nucleotides read TGCGCCAGCAGCCAAGATGGTTTTGGCCTCAATGAGCAGTTCTTC.

V gene TRBV9 combines with J gene TRBJ1-4; a possible D gene is TRBD1 (6 bases). CDR3 size: 15 residues. CDR1 SGDLS and CDR2 YYNGEE come from the germline V gene. The V and J ends lost 1 base and 11 bases respectively, with 18 bases between them. The DNA for the CDR3 is TGTGCCAGCAGCGTATCGGACAGTGGAAGGGGGAAACTGTTTTTT. As protein: CASSVSDSGRGKLFF.

This clonotype has more than one count but fewer than ten. The rearrangement uses TRBV24-1 and TRBJ1-2, with a tentative D call TRBD1 (6 bases). Germline-derived CDR1 and CDR2 are KGHDR and SFDVKD. This CDR3 region has 15 residues. Trimming left V 1 base short and J 6 bases short, with 14 bases between. The CDR3 here is CATSDFGRGPDGYTF. CDR3 coding DNA: TGTGCCACCAGTGATTTCGGCAGGGGACCGGATGGCTACACCTTC.

The chain combines TRBV5-4 with TRBJ2-6; D ambiguous. CDR1 is SGHNT, CDR2 YYREEE, per germline (reference sequence). V was cut by 7 bases and J by 6 bases, with 8 bases left in between. The CDR3 has 12 residues. This CDR3 is CASRLEANVLTF. The CDR3 DNA sequence: TGTGCCAGCCGCCTGGAGGCCAACGTCCTGACTTTC.

The gene calls are TRBV7-2 and TRBJ2-7; TRBD1 matches at 11 bases. Unmatched junction bases numbered 4, after V lost 2 bases and J lost 1 base. CDR1 SGHTA and CDR2 FQGNSA come from the germline V gene. The CDR3 consists of 16 residues. CDR3 sequence reads: CASSLTGTGGSYEQYF. For the CDR3, the DNA is TGTGCCAGCAGCTTAACAGGGACAGGGGGTTCCTACGAGCAGTACTTC.

V is TRBV29-1 and J is TRBJ1-2; 10 positions agree with TRBD1. The CDR3 spans 15 residues. Trimming took 5 bases from V and 2 from J; bases not matched to a gene: 8. From germline, CDR1 is SQVTM and CDR2 ANQGSEA. CDR3 amino acids: CSVPGQGVPNYGYTF. The CDR3 DNA follows: TGCAGCGTTCCCGGACAGGGGGTACCCAACTATGGCTACACCTTC.

Concerning this clonotype itself: This may come from a read error, since a much larger clone is one base off. This chain links TRBV15 with TRBJ2-6; no definite D call. The CDR3 covers 15 residues. CDR1 is LNHNV and CDR2 is YYDKDF in the germline V gene (reference sequence). The DNA for the CDR3 is TGTACCACCAGCAATTACAAATCTGGGGCCAACGTCCTGACTTTC. Its protein product is CTTSNYKSGANVLTF.

This clonotype was counted a few times. This rearrangement joins TRBV27 to TRBJ2-3, with D hard to call. Looked up from germline, CDR1 is MNHEY and CDR2 is SMNVEV (reference sequence). V dropped 2 bases and J dropped 0 bases, with 6 bases sitting between them. The CDR3 is made up of 14 amino acids. The CDR3 DNA reads as TGTGCCAGCAGTTTACAGGTTAGCACAGATACGCAGTATTTT. This encodes CASSLQVSTDTQYF.

The chain combines TRBV6-1 with TRBJ2-3; D possibly corresponds to TRBD1 (6 bases). The CDR3 is 16 amino acids. From germline, CDR1 is MNHNS and CDR2 SASEGT. V shed 5 bases and J shed 2 bases, with 17 bases lying between them. Here the CDR3 reads CASSKQGLGVTDTQYF. CDR3 in DNA: TGTGCCAGCAGTAAACAGGGTTTAGGTGTCACAGATACGCAGTATTTT.

The chain carries TRBV20-1 and TRBJ1-4; D is unresolved. This CDR3 has 15 amino acids. V lost 0 bases and J lost 3, with 11 bases in between. Germline V gene sequence: CDR1 DFQATT, CDR2 SNEGSKA (reference sequence). The CDR3 coding sequence is TGCAGTGCTAGAGATTTAGGCAGTCCTAATGAAAAACTGTTTTTT. This gives the protein CSARDLGSPNEKLFF.

For the CDR3, the DNA is TGTGCCAGCAGCAACGCGGGCCCCTACACCTTC. Its translation: CASSNAGPYTF. The chain has TRBV6-2 or TRBV6-3 and TRBJ1-2; D is undetermined. The V and J ends lost 6 bases and 10 bases respectively, with 12 bases between them. This CDR3 has 11 amino acids. Germline lookup yields CDR1 MNHEY and CDR2 SVGEGT.

V and J are TRBV13 and TRBJ2-1, with 12 positions matching TRBD2. Trimming removed 6 bases from V and 5 bases from J; junction bases left unmatched: 11. The CDR3 extends over 17 amino acids. Looked up from germline, CDR1 is PRHDT and CDR2 is FYEKMQ (reference sequence). This CDR3 is CASSSPRRLAGDNEQFF. The CDR3, as DNA: TGTGCCAGCAGTTCACCCCGTCGACTAGCGGGGGACAATGAGCAGTTCTTC.

The chain combines TRBV7-9 with TRBJ2-3, with D tentatively TRBD1 (6 bases). The V gene's germline CDR1 is SEHNR and CDR2 FQNEAQ (reference sequence). The CDR3 loop spans 10 amino acids. Written as DNA, the CDR3 is TGTGGGGGGCACGGAGATACGCAGTATTTT. It yields the protein CGGHGDTQYF.

The chain combines TRBV6-9 with TRBJ2-7; TRBD1 agrees at 8 bases. CDR3 length: 14 amino acids. Trimming removed 8 bases from V and 7 bases from J; junction bases left unmatched: 13. The germline gives CDR1 MNHGY, CDR2 SVAAGI. The CDR3 sequence: CASYGQGTPGEQYF. In nucleotides, the CDR3 is TGTGCCAGCTACGGACAGGGAACACCGGGGGAGCAGTACTTC.

The CDR3 sequence: CSLEGRRGSSTDTQYF. In nucleotides, the CDR3 is TGCAGTCTTGAAGGAAGGCGAGGCAGTAGCACAGATACGCAGTATTTT. The chain couples TRBV29-1 to TRBJ2-3; no reliable D call. Germline values: CDR1 SQVTM, CDR2 ANQGSEA. The CDR3 consists of 16 residues.

As to this clonotype: One end of the junction is discordant with germline, which a read error may explain. This rearrangement joins TRBV4-3 to TRBJ2-1; D is undetermined. The CDR3 has 15 residues. Germline CDR1 is LGHNA and CDR2 is YSLEER. The CDR3 spells CASSQDLSSCNEQFF. CDR3 in DNA: TGCGCCAGCAGCCAAGACTTGAGCTCCTGCAATGAGCAGTTCTTC.

The chain joins TRBV7-3 to TRBJ2-4; unclear D gene. The J call may be wrong; the DNA end is better matched by TRBJ2-5. The V gene's germline CDR1 is SGHTA and CDR2 FQGTGA. The CDR3 extends over 15 amino acids. CDR3 nucleotides: TGTGCCAGCAGCCTCTTCGGCACGGTCGGAGAGACCCAGTACTTC. Translating gives CASSLFGTVGETQYF.

In this sample, this clonotype turned up a few times. The V call is TRBV20-1, the J call TRBJ2-7; D is possibly TRBD1 (6 bases). The CDR3 has 14 residues. Trimming cost V 3 bases and J 0 bases, with 12 bases left between them. CDR1 is DFQATT, CDR2 SNEGSKA, per germline (reference sequence). This CDR3 reads CSASRGQHSYEQYF. The CDR3 coding sequence is TGCAGTGCTAGCCGCGGACAGCACTCCTACGAGCAGTACTTC.

This clonotype was seen only a few times. The rearrangement uses TRBV28 and TRBJ1-4; no firm D call. CDR1 MDHEN and CDR2 SYDVKM come from the germline V gene. V was trimmed by 7 bases and J by 5 bases, leaving 8 bases between them. CDR3 length equals 12 residues. CDR3 nucleotides: TGTGCCAGCAAAATATGGAATGAAAAACTGTTTTTT. This sequence encodes CASKIWNEKLFF. Combining the CDR3 with reference TRBV28 and TRBJ1-4 gives the whole variable domain DVKVTQSSRYLVKRTGEKVFLECVQDMDHENMFWYRQDPGLGLRLIYFSYDVKMKEKGDIPEGYSVSREKKERFSLILESASTNQTSMYLCASKIWNEKLFFGSGTQLSVL.